A single sample gave rise to the 21 T cell receptor beta chains below, sequenced in a study of blood T cell repertoires in COVID-19. Produced via immunoSEQ multiplex PCR; TCRdb's table is partial and in-frame only. The sample lists more than 110,000 clones; 84% were seen once. Sequenced material: PBMCs or T cells enriched from blood (not recorded which). The source is a man aged 35-49 years with acute COVID-19.

This chain uses TRBV7-9 with TRBJ1-2; possibly TRBD1 for D (6 bases). CDR3 length: 15 amino acids. Germline CDR1 SEHNR, CDR2 FQNEAQ (reference sequence). V was shortened by 2 bases and J by 4 bases, with 14 bases between the two germline ends. CDR3 nucleotide sequence: TGTGCCAGCAGCTTATTTCGTCAGGGGTTCTATGGCTACACCTTC. It codes for CASSLFRQGFYGYTF.

The chain combines TRBV7-2 with TRBJ1-5, with 11 bases aligning to TRBD1. The CDR3 runs to 18 residues. Germline lookup yields CDR1 SGHTA and CDR2 FQGNSA. V was pared by 4 bases and J by 0 bases, with 8 bases of the junction left unmatched. CDR3 in amino acids: CASSSGTGGPDSNQPQHF. CDR3 DNA: TGTGCCAGCAGCTCTGGGACAGGGGGGCCCGATAGCAATCAGCCCCAGCATTTT.

V and J are TRBV19 and TRBJ1-5, with 12 bases aligning to TRBD1. This CDR3 is built from 17 residues. The V and J ends lost 5 bases and 1 base, in that order; junction bases with no gene match: 6. Per germline, CDR1 LNHDA and CDR2 SQIVND (reference sequence). The CDR3 region is CASSSRDRGRSNQPQHF. The CDR3 DNA follows: TGTGCCAGTAGTTCCCGGGACAGGGGGCGCAGCAATCAGCCCCAGCATTTT.

The chain recombines TRBV7-8 with TRBJ1-5; D remains unclear. The CDR3 covers 13 residues. The V gene's germline CDR1 is SGHVS and CDR2 FQNEAQ. V lost 5 bases, J lost 3 bases, and 8 bases lay in between. The CDR3 DNA reads TGTGCCAGCAGCACGTCACTCAATCAGCCCCAGCATTTT. Protein sequence: CASSTSLNQPQHF. The full variable domain, its missing parts supplied by reference TRBV7-8 and TRBJ1-5, is GAGVSQSPRYKVAKRGQDVALRCDPISGHVSLFWYQQALGQGPEFLTYFQNEAQLDKSGLPSDRFFAERPEGSVSTLKIQRTQQEDSAVYLCASSTSLNQPQHFGDGTRLSIL.

The gene calls are TRBV5-1 and TRBJ2-7; possibly TRBD1 for D (6 bases). CDR3 length: 15 residues. The germline V and J ends were trimmed by 1 base and 4 bases, with 15 bases remaining between them. Looked up from germline, CDR1 is SGHRS and CDR2 is YFSETQ. CDR3: CASSLRPRGLYEQYF. CDR3 nucleotides: TGCGCCAGCAGCTTGAGGCCCAGGGGTCTGTACGAGCAGTACTTC. The entire variable domain, with the rest obtained from reference TRBV5-1 and TRBJ2-7, is as follows: KAGVTQTPRYLIKTRGQQVTLSCSPISGHRSVSWYQQTPGQGLQFLFEYFSETQRNKGNFPGRFSGRQFSNSRSEMNVSTLELGDSALYLCASSLRPRGLYEQYFGPGTRLTVT.

The rearrangement uses TRBV27 and TRBJ2-3; 8 bases map to TRBD1. Germline V gene data show CDR1 as MNHEY and CDR2 as SMNVEV (reference sequence). The CDR3 has 17 residues. Trimming removed 4 bases from V and 4 bases from J; junction bases left unmatched: 13. CDR3: CASSSRMTGVRADTQYF. For the CDR3, the DNA is TGTGCCAGCAGTTCGCGAATGACAGGGGTTCGCGCAGATACGCAGTATTTT.

The chain combines TRBV15 with TRBJ1-1; the D gene is possibly TRBD1 (5 bases). Germline CDR1 and CDR2: LNHNV and YYDKDF (reference sequence). The CDR3 length is 15 residues. Trimming removed 0 bases from V and 4 bases from J, with 12 bases in between. Here the CDR3 reads CATSRDAGDGTEAFF. CDR3 DNA: TGTGCCACCAGCAGAGATGCGGGGGACGGCACTGAAGCTTTCTTT.

This sequence joins TRBV11-3 and TRBJ2-3; the D is unclear. CDR1 is SGHNT, CDR2 YENEEA, per germline. The CDR3 is 13 residues long. V was cut by 0 bases and J by 5 bases, with 6 bases left in between. The CDR3 reads CASSLEAGDTQYF. CDR3 nucleotide sequence: TGTGCCAGCAGCTTAGAGGCAGGAGATACGCAGTATTTT.

The chain uses TRBV9 and TRBJ2-3; 9 positions agree with TRBD1. CDR1 is SGDLS and CDR2 is YYNGEE in the germline V gene. V shed 3 bases, J shed 3 bases, and the junction held 2 bases outside the gene matches. This CDR3 spans 14 amino acids. CDR3 residues: CASSAGQGTDTQYF. DNA for the CDR3: TGTGCCAGCAGCGCAGGACAGGGGACAGATACGCAGTATTTT.

The V call is TRBV18, the J call TRBJ2-7, with D possibly being TRBD2 (6 bases). V was pared by 3 bases and J by 0 bases, with 9 bases between. The germline gives CDR1 KGHSH, CDR2 LQKENI. The CDR3 has 14 amino acids. The DNA for the CDR3 is TGTGCCAGCTCACCTCAGACTAGCTCCTACGAGCAGTACTTC. Its protein product is CASSPQTSSYEQYF. Using reference TRBV18 and TRBJ2-7 for the parts outside the CDR3, the full variable domain is NAGVMQNPRHLVRRRGQEARLRCSPMKGHSHVYWYRQLPEEGLKFMVYLQKENIIDESGMPKERFSAEFPKEGPSILRIQQVVRGDSAAYFCASSPQTSSYEQYFGPGTRLTVT.

The chain couples TRBV6-1 to TRBJ2-7; TRBD1 matches 7 bases. V shed 4 bases and J 2 bases; nucleotides not matched to a gene: 11. Germline values: CDR1 MNHNS, CDR2 SASEGT. The CDR3 runs to 16 residues. The CDR3 loop reads CASSALITGVPYEQYF. In DNA, the CDR3 is TGTGCCAGCAGTGCCTTAATCACAGGGGTTCCCTACGAGCAGTACTTC.

The chain couples TRBV30 to TRBJ1-2; D might be TRBD1 (5 bases). This CDR3 spans 14 amino acids. Germline V CDR1 and CDR2: GTSNPN, SVGIG (reference sequence). Deletions cut 0 bases from V and 4 bases from J, with 12 bases between. CDR3 loop: CAWSVGTLGYGYTF. The DNA of the CDR3 is TGTGCCTGGAGTGTCGGGACTTTAGGCTATGGCTACACCTTC.

This clone was counted between two and nine times. The chain joins TRBV27 to TRBJ1-2; the match to TRBD1 covers 9 bases. Per the germline V gene, CDR1 is MNHEY and CDR2 is SMNVEV (reference sequence). V was pared by 6 bases and J by 5 bases, with 13 bases of the junction left unmatched. The CDR3 has 16 residues. CDR3 coding DNA: TGTGCCAGCAGAGCCACCCAGTGGGACAGGGCTTATGGCTACACCTTC. Encoded protein: CASRATQWDRAYGYTF.

This clone was detected once. This chain uses TRBV7-9 with TRBJ1-1, with unresolved D. Trimming left V 5 bases short and J 6 bases short, with 7 bases between. The CDR3 has 11 amino acids. Per germline, CDR1 SEHNR and CDR2 FQNEAQ (reference sequence). CDR3 bases: TGTGCCAGCAGCCCAGGATCTGAAGCTTTCTTT. This codes for CASSPGSEAFF.

This clone occurred once. The rearrangement uses TRBV18 and TRBJ1-1; D remains unclear. The CDR3 is made up of 14 amino acids. The germline V gene has CDR1 KGHSH and CDR2 LQKENI. The V end lost 5 bases, the J end lost 2 bases, and 12 bases lay between the germline ends. The CDR3 nucleotides read TGTGCCAGCTCAGCGGTCGAGACCAACACTGAAGCTTTCTTT. Its translation is CASSAVETNTEAFF.

V is TRBV12-3 or TRBV12-4 and J is TRBJ1-2; 7 bases align to TRBD1. J gave up 2 bases and V 8 bases, and 5 bases lay outside the gene matches. This CDR3 has 13 amino acids. CDR3 residues: CASGRQGNYGYTF. The CDR3 nucleotides are TGTGCCAGCGGCCGACAGGGCAACTATGGCTACACCTTC.

The gene calls are TRBV5-1 and TRBJ2-5, with TRBD2 matching 10 bases. V trimming: 4 bases; J trimming: 3 bases; junction bases outside the gene matches: 3. Germline lookup yields CDR1 SGHRS and CDR2 YFSETQ. The CDR3 is 14 residues long. CDR3 loop: CASSPGLAEETQYF. DNA for the CDR3: TGCGCCAGCAGCCCAGGACTAGCGGAAGAGACCCAGTACTTC. Drawing the rest from reference TRBV5-1 and TRBJ2-5, the complete variable domain is KAGVTQTPRYLIKTRGQQVTLSCSPISGHRSVSWYQQTPGQGLQFLFEYFSETQRNKGNFPGRFSGRQFSNSRSEMNVSTLELGDSALYLCASSPGLAEETQYFGPGTRLLVL.

The chain combines TRBV7-2 with TRBJ2-2, with D perhaps matching TRBD1 (5 bases). V was cut by 1 base and J by 10 bases, with 16 bases left in between. CDR3 size: 15 residues. Germline-derived CDR1 and CDR2 are SGHTA and FQGNSA. CDR3 coding DNA: TGTGCCAGCAGCTTAGTTTTCGGCGACAGCTCGGAGCTGTTTTTT. This codes for CASSLVFGDSSELFF.

The gene calls are TRBV7-8 and TRBJ2-1, with D possibly being TRBD1 (5 bases). V lost 6 bases and J lost 6, with 12 bases in between. The CDR3 totals 13 residues. Germline V CDR1 and CDR2: SGHVS, FQNEAQ. In nucleotides, the CDR3 is TGTGCCAGCAGGATGGCAGGGCCCAATGAGCAGTTCTTC. Translating gives CASRMAGPNEQFF.

V gene TRBV7-9 combines with J gene TRBJ2-2; D may be TRBD1 (6 bases). The CDR3 consists of 13 residues. V was cut by 3 bases and J by 5 bases, with 7 bases left in between. In germline, CDR1 is SEHNR, CDR2 FQNEAQ (reference sequence). The CDR3, as DNA: TGTGCCAGCAGCTTTACAGGGACCGGGGAGCTGTTTTTT. Its translation: CASSFTGTGELFF.

The chain has TRBV5-1 and TRBJ2-1; 8 bases fit TRBD1. Germline assignment: CDR1 SGHRS and CDR2 YFSETQ. This CDR3 is 15 amino acids long. Unmatched junction bases numbered 10, after V lost 7 bases and J lost 4 bases. The CDR3 region has the DNA TGCGCCAGCCGACCCGGGACAGGAAGATACAATGAGCAGTTCTTC. Translated, it gives CASRPGTGRYNEQFF.